The 3 T cell receptor beta chains given below trace back to one sample, sequenced in a study of beta chain features in type 1 diabetes. Of the isolated RNA, all was reverse transcribed, and so the sequenced material was expressed TCRB transcripts. Profiled with immunoSEQ multiplex PCR; TCRdb holds only in-frame clones, not every one. The table shows fewer than 200,000 clones, with 7.5% to 10% occurring only once. Sequencing input: central memory CD4+ T cells from blood. These receptors all come from a man aged 18-30 years in good health.

This clone appeared many times. V and J are TRBV29-1 and TRBJ1-1; D may be TRBD1 (5 bases). The germline V and J ends were trimmed by 6 bases and 5 bases, with 19 bases remaining between them. The germline gives CDR1 SQVTM, CDR2 ANQGSEA. The CDR3 sequence is 14 residues long. For the CDR3, the DNA is TGCAGCGTCCTGGGGGGGAACCTGGGGACTGAAGCTTTCTTT. This translates into CSVLGGNLGTEAFF.

For the CDR3, the DNA is TGTGCCAGTAGTATTAATCGGGGGGCAGACGGTCAGCCCCAGCATTTT. Its translation is CASSINRGADGQPQHF. J is TRBJ1-5 and V is TRBV19, with a weak D call TRBD1 (6 bases). The CDR3 is made up of 16 amino acids. V lost 3 bases and J lost 6, with 18 bases in between. The V gene's germline CDR1 is LNHDA and CDR2 SQIVND (reference sequence). Looking up the rest from reference TRBV19 and TRBJ1-5 gives the full variable domain: DGGITQSPKYLFRKEGQNVTLSCEQNLNHDAMYWYRQDPGQGLRLIYYSQIVNDFQKGDIAEGYSVSREKKESFPLTVTSAQKNPTAFYLCASSINRGADGQPQHFGDGTRLSIL.

This clone was found once. The V gene is TRBV15, the J gene TRBJ2-7; D is uncertain. There are 16 residues in the CDR3. In germline, CDR1 is LNHNV, CDR2 YYDKDF (reference sequence). Trimming cost V 0 bases and J 3 bases, with 15 bases left between them. The CDR3 region is CATSRDPPPDYYEQYF. The CDR3 DNA reads TGTGCCACCAGCAGAGATCCCCCCCCAGATTACTACGAGCAGTACTTC.